Each of the 16 T cell receptor beta chains below was sequenced from the same sample in a study of blood T cell repertoires in COVID-19. Here immunoSEQ multiplex PCR was the method, and the copy in TCRdb shows in-frame clones only, minus some. Of around 250,000 clones listed, over 75% are singletons. Input material: PBMCs or T cells enriched from blood (not recorded which). All receptors derive from a man younger than 35 who had recovered from COVID-19.

The CDR3 loop reads CASSLSKNQPQHF. Written as DNA, the CDR3 is TGTGCCAGCAGTTTAAGCAAAAATCAGCCCCAGCATTTT. The chain has TRBV28 and TRBJ1-5; no firm D call. V was pared by 2 bases and J by 4 bases, with 6 bases between. Germline V gene sequence: CDR1 MDHEN, CDR2 SYDVKM. The CDR3 is made up of 13 amino acids.

In its sample, this clone was seen a few times. V is TRBV11-1 and J is TRBJ2-5; D is uncertain. Germline CDR1 is SGHAT and CDR2 is FQDESV (reference sequence). V lost 3 bases, J lost 2 bases, and 10 bases lay in between. The length of the CDR3 is 14 residues. In nucleotides, the CDR3 is TGTGCCAGCAGCTTTGCTGGCAGTCAAGAGACCCAGTACTTC. Its translation: CASSFAGSQETQYF.

The V and J genes are TRBV19 and TRBJ1-5, with D possibly TRBD1 on 5 matching bases. The CDR3 totals 17 residues. Trimming took 3 bases from V and 0 from J, leaving 15 bases between them. CDR1 LNHDA and CDR2 SQIVND come from the germline V gene (reference sequence). This CDR3 reads CASSIISGDYSNQPQHF. The CDR3 DNA is TGTGCCAGTAGTATTATTTCGGGGGACTATAGCAATCAGCCCCAGCATTTT.

This clone has a single count. This chain connects TRBV7-6 to TRBJ2-4, with D tentatively TRBD1 (6 bases). The germline V gene has CDR1 SGHVS and CDR2 FNYEAQ. Between the trimmed V and J ends, which lost 5 bases and 8 bases, there was a span of 16 bases. CDR3 length equals 14 residues. CDR3 coding DNA: TGTGCCAGCAGCCTAGGAACAGGGATGGACATTCAGTACTTC. Its translation is CASSLGTGMDIQYF.

The genes are TRBV27 and TRBJ2-7, with a weak D call TRBD2 (5 bases). The ends were cut back, 3 bases at V and 3 bases at J, with 9 bases in the middle. The germline V gene has CDR1 MNHEY and CDR2 SMNVEV (reference sequence). The CDR3 has 13 amino acids. CDR3: CASSFREGYEQYF. For the CDR3, the DNA is TGTGCCAGCAGTTTTCGAGAGGGCTACGAGCAGTACTTC.

The V call is TRBV27, the J call TRBJ1-5, with 10 bases aligning to TRBD1. The CDR3 consists of 16 residues. Germline-derived CDR1 and CDR2 are MNHEY and SMNVEV (reference sequence). The V gene end was trimmed by 7 bases and the J gene end by 3 bases; junction bases not matched to a gene: 9. This CDR3 reads CASKGLGQGINQPQHF. In DNA, the CDR3 is TGTGCCAGCAAGGGTTTGGGACAGGGGATCAATCAGCCCCAGCATTTT.

J is TRBJ2-2 and V is TRBV5-1; 7 positions agree with TRBD2. Germline V CDR1 and CDR2: SGHRS, YFSETQ. This CDR3 has 16 amino acids. V shed 4 bases and J 4 bases; nucleotides not matched to a gene: 10. The CDR3 DNA reads TGCGCCAGCAGCGTCGAAAGCGGGGTGTCCACCGGGGAGCTGTTTTTT. This gives the protein CASSVESGVSTGELFF.

The chain has TRBV11-3 and TRBJ2-5; perhaps TRBD2 as D (7 bases). Germline V gene data show CDR1 as SGHNT and CDR2 as YENEEA. This CDR3 contains 17 residues. Trimming left V 5 bases short and J 3 bases short, with 22 bases between. CDR3 sequence reads: CASSQGRGSRGEETQYF. Written as DNA, the CDR3 is TGTGCCAGCAGCCAGGGGCGGGGGAGCCGGGGGGAAGAGACCCAGTACTTC.

This clone was detected a few times. The chain recombines TRBV6-1 with TRBJ1-2; D is unclear. Germline V gives CDR1 MNHNS, CDR2 SASEGT. The CDR3 is 13 amino acids. Trimming took 0 bases from V and 8 from J, leaving 10 bases between them. The CDR3 nucleotides read TGTGCCAGCAGTGAAGCGGAGGAAAGGGGCTACACCTTC. Translating gives CASSEAEERGYTF.

This clone was observed a single time. V is TRBV5-1 and J is TRBJ1-1; TRBD1 agrees at 8 bases. J lost 0 bases, V lost 4 bases, and 8 bases had no gene match. There are 16 residues in the CDR3. From germline, CDR1 is SGHRS and CDR2 YFSETQ. The CDR3 nucleotides read TGCGCCAGCAGCCTAGGACAGGGAGGGGTGAACACTGAAGCTTTCTTT. Residues: CASSLGQGGVNTEAFF. Using reference TRBV5-1 and TRBJ1-1 for the parts outside the CDR3, the full variable domain is KAGVTQTPRYLIKTRGQQVTLSCSPISGHRSVSWYQQTPGQGLQFLFEYFSETQRNKGNFPGRFSGRQFSNSRSEMNVSTLELGDSALYLCASSLGQGGVNTEAFFGQGTRLTVV.

DNA of the CDR3: TGTGCCAGCTCACCAAATAACGCAGGGGCACACAATCAGCCCCAGCATTTT. Protein sequence: CASSPNNAGAHNQPQHF. The chain couples TRBV18 to TRBJ1-5, with D perhaps TRBD1 (6 bases). The V end lost 2 bases, the J end lost 3 bases, and 17 bases lay between the germline ends. Per the germline V gene, CDR1 is KGHSH and CDR2 is LQKENI. This CDR3 comprises 17 residues.

This sequence joins TRBV18 and TRBJ2-5, with D perhaps matching TRBD1 (6 bases). The CDR3 consists of 15 residues. CDR1 and CDR2 from the germline V gene are KGHSH and LQKENI. The V end was cut by 5 bases, the J end by 4 bases, with 17 bases between. CDR3 residues: CASSTMTGSAETQYF. The CDR3 DNA is TGTGCCAGCTCAACTATGACAGGATCTGCAGAGACCCAGTACTTC.

The chain is built from TRBV27 and TRBJ1-6, with no clear D. Germline lookup yields CDR1 MNHEY and CDR2 SMNVEV (reference sequence). The ends were cut back, 2 bases at V and 9 bases at J, with 8 bases in the middle. The CDR3 loop spans 13 amino acids. The CDR3 DNA reads as TGTGCCAGCAGTTTACCCGGGGTTTCACCCCTCCACTTT. Protein: CASSLPGVSPLHF.

Remarks on this clone: A junction boundary mismatches the germline segment, possibly from a read error. This chain joins TRBV7-7 and TRBJ2-2; D is undetermined. The length of the CDR3 is 13 residues. The V gene's germline CDR1 is SSHAT and CDR2 FNYEAQ (reference sequence). The CDR3 loop is CASSLALTGELFF. CDR3 DNA sequence: TGTGCTAGCAGCTTAGCCCTCACCGGGGAGCTGTTTTTT.

This chain connects TRBV5-1 to TRBJ1-2; 7 bases align to TRBD1. CDR1 SGHRS and CDR2 YFSETQ come from the germline V gene. V lost 0 bases and J lost 9; bases outside the gene matches: 11. The length of the CDR3 is 15 residues. For the CDR3, the DNA is TGCGCCAGCAGCTTGGGTCCTGACAGGGCCAGTCGCTACACCTTC. This codes for CASSLGPDRASRYTF.

V usage is TRBV7-8 and J usage is TRBJ1-1; D perhaps matches TRBD1 (6 bases). Germline CDR1 is SGHVS and CDR2 is FQNEAQ. Trimming took off 0 bases at V and 4 bases at J, with 9 bases between the two ends. The CDR3 has 14 amino acids. The CDR3 is CASSLAGGGTEAFF. The CDR3 DNA is TGTGCCAGCAGCTTAGCAGGGGGTGGCACTGAAGCTTTCTTT.